These 6 T cell receptor beta chains were sequenced from one sample in a study of blood T cell repertoires in COVID-19 (dated by TCRdb to the early 2020s). Receptors were amplified or captured by the immunoSEQ multiplex PCR assay. Drawn from immuneACCESS, this table holds only the in-frame rearrangements with V and J called that TCRdb kept. Clones are partly lost; checked studies trace under half to an unresolved V gene and leave the rest unexplained. The sample table lists roughly 60,000 clones, around 83% of them with a count of one. The ten most abundant clones make up roughly a tenth of the sample. Sequenced sample: peripheral blood. The receptors here all came from a man aged 50-59 years with COVID-19, enrolled during active disease.

The rearrangement links TRBV24-1 to TRBJ2-3, with a weak D call TRBD2 (6 bases). This CDR3 spans 14 amino acids. Germline V gives CDR1 KGHDR, CDR2 SFDVKD. Trimming took off 12 bases at V and 4 bases at J, with 19 bases between the two ends. CDR3 nucleotides: TGTGCCCGACCGGGGTTGGGGGGTCCAGATACGCAGTATTTT. As protein: CARPGLGGPDTQYF.

This clone appeared a few times. The gene calls are TRBV11-2 and TRBJ1-1, with D uncertain. Germline CDR1 SGHAT, CDR2 FQNNGV. CDR3 length equals 15 residues. The V end was cut by 5 bases, the J end by 1 base, with 14 bases between. CDR3 protein: CASSPAGVGNTEAFF. CDR3 sequence (DNA): TGTGCCAGCAGCCCGGCCGGAGTGGGGAACACTGAAGCTTTCTTT.

The chain employs TRBV6-1 and TRBJ2-3; tentative D call: TRBD1 (5 bases). The germline gives CDR1 MNHNS, CDR2 SASEGT. Trimming left V 3 bases short and J 6 bases short, with 10 bases between. The CDR3 runs to 13 residues. The CDR3 sequence is CASSDRDGDTQYF. Here the CDR3 DNA reads TGTGCCAGCAGTGACAGGGATGGGGATACGCAGTATTTT.

The chain recombines TRBV24-1 with TRBJ2-5; TRBD1 matches 9 bases. The CDR3 runs to 15 residues. CDR1 and CDR2 (germline): KGHDR, SFDVKD. With V trimmed by 5 bases and J by 2 bases, 5 bases remained unmatched. The CDR3 nucleotides are TGTGCCACCAGTGGGGCCGGGACAGGGCAAGAGACCCAGTACTTC. It specifies CATSGAGTGQETQYF.

The gene calls are TRBV11-2 and TRBJ2-5; 10 positions agree with TRBD1. Germline V CDR1 and CDR2: SGHAT, FQNNGV. J lost 2 bases, V lost 4 bases, and 4 bases had no gene match. The CDR3 spans 15 residues. For the CDR3, the DNA is TGTGCCAGCAGCTCAGGGGACAGGGGTCAAGAGACCCAGTACTTC. Translation gives CASSSGDRGQETQYF.

The chain is built from TRBV7-2 and TRBJ1-3, with 7 nucleotides matching TRBD1. The germline CDR1 and CDR2 sequences are SGHTA and FQGNSA. Unmatched junction bases numbered 11, after V lost 5 bases and J lost 4 bases. The CDR3 covers 16 residues. CDR3 sequence (DNA): TGTGCCAGCAGCATCAGGGGACAAGGGGGCGGAAACACCATATATTTT. Its protein product is CASSIRGQGGGNTIYF.